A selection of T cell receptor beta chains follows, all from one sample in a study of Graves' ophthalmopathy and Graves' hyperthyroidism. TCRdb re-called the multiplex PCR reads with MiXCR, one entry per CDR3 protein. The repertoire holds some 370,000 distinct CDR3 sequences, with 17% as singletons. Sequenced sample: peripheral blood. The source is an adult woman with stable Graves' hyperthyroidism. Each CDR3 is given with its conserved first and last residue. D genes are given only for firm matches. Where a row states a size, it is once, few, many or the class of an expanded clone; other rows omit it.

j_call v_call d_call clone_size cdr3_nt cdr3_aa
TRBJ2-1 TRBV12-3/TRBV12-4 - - TGTGCCAGCAGCTATACACGACGTACCAATGAGCAGTTCTTC CASSYTRRTNEQFF
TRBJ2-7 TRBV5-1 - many TGCGCCAGCAGCACGGGACAGCGGGAGCCCTACGAGCAGTACTTC CASSTGQREPYEQYF
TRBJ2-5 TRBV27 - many TGTGCCAGCGTCCGGGGGGAGACCCAGTACTTC CASVRGETQYF
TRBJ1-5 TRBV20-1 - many TGCAGTGCCACCCGGGGCCTTAGCAATCAGCCCCAGCATTTT CSATRGLSNQPQHF
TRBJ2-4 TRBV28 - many TGTGCCAGCAGTCAGAGCCTGAGCATTAAGTACTTC CASSQSLSIKYF
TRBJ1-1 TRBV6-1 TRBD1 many TGTGCCAGCAGTGAATTCGAACTGGACAGGGGTATTACTGAAGCTTTCTTT CASSEFELDRGITEAFF
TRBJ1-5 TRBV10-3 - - TGTGCCATCAGTGACTCCGGGGCAGGGAGGGATCAGCCCCAGCATTTT CAISDSGAGRDQPQHF
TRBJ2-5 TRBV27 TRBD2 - TGTGCCACTCGACTAGCGGCGCACGAAGAGACCCAGTACTTC CATRLAAHEETQYF
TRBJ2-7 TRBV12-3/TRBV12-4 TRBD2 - TGTGCCAGCAGTGGATTAGCGGGGGGCACAGGCGAGCAGTACTTC CASSGLAGGTGEQYF
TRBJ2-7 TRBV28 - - TGTGCCAGCAGTGACCATTCATACGAGCAGTACTTC CASSDHSYEQYF